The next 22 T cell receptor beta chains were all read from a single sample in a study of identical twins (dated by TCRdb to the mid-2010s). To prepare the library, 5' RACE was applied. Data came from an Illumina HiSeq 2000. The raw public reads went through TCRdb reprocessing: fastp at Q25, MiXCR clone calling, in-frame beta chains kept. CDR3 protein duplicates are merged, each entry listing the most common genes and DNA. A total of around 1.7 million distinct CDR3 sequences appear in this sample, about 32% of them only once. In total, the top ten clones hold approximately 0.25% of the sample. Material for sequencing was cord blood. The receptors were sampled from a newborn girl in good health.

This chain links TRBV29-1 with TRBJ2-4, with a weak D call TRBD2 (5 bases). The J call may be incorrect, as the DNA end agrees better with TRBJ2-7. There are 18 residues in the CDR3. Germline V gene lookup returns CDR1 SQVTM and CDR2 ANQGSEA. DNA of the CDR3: TGCAGCGTTGGCTTGTACGGCTCGGGGAGCTGGGGCTCCTACGAGCAGTACTTC. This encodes CSVGLYGSGSWGSYEQYF.

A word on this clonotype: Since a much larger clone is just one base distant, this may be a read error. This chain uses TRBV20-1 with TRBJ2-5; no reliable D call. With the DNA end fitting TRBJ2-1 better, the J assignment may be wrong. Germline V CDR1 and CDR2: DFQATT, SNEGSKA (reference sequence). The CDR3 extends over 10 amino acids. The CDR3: CSARIETQFF. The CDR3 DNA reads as TGCAGTGCTAGAATCGAGACCCAGTTCTTC.

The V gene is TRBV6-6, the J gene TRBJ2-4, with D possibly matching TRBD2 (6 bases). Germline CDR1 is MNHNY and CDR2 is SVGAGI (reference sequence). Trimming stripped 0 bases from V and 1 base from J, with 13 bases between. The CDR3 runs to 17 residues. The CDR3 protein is CASSYSNWGRAKNIQYF. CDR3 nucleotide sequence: TGTGCCAGCAGTTACTCGAACTGGGGGAGGGCCAAAAACATTCAGTACTTC.

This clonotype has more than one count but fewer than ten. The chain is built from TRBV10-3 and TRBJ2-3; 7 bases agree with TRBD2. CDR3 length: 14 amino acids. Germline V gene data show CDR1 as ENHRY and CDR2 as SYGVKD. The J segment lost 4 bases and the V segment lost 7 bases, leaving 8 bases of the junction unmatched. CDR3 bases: TGTGCCATCATGAAGCGGGACGGGTCAGATACGCAGTATTTT. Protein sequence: CAIMKRDGSDTQYF.

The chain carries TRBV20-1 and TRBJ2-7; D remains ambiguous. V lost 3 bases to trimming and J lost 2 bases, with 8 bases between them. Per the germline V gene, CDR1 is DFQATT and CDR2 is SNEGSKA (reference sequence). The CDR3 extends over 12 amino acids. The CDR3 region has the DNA TGCAGTGCTAGCCGCGCCGCCTACGAGCAGTACTTC. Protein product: CSASRAAYEQYF.

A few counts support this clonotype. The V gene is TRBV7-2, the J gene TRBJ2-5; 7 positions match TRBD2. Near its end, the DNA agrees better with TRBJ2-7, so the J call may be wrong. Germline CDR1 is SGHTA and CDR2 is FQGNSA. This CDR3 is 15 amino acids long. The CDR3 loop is CASSLVVTSVNEQYF. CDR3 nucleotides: TGTGCCAGCAGCTTAGTCGTCACTAGCGTCAACGAGCAGTACTTC.

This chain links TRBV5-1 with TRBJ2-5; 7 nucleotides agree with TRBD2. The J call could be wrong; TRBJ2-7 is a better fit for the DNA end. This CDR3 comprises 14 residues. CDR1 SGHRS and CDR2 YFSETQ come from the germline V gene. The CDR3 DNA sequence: TGCGCCAGCAGCTTAGGGGCGGGAGCCAACGAGCAGTACTTC. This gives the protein CASSLGAGANEQYF.

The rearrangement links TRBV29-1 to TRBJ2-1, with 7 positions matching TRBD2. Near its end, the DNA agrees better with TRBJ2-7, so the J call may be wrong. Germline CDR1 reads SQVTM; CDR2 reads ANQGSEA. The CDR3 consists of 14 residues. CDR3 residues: CSVERSGGYNEQYF. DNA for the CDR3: TGCAGCGTTGAGAGGTCGGGGGGTTACAATGAGCAGTACTTC.

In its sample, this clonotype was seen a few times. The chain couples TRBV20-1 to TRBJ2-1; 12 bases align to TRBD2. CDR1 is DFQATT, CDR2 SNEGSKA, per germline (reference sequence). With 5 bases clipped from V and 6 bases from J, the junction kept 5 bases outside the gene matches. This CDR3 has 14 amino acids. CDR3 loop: CSAYPSGRGNEQFF. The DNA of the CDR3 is TGCAGTGCTTATCCTAGCGGGAGGGGCAATGAGCAGTTCTTC.

The CDR3 DNA is TGTGCCAGCAGCCAGGGCCCTAGGGGGACTTATAATTCACCCCTCCACTTT. Translation: CASSQGPRGTYNSPLHF. This rearrangement joins TRBV11-2 to TRBJ1-6, with a tentative D call TRBD1 (6 bases). V gave up 5 bases and J gave up 4 bases, with 18 bases separating them. Germline V gives CDR1 SGHAT, CDR2 FQNNGV. This CDR3 region has 17 residues.

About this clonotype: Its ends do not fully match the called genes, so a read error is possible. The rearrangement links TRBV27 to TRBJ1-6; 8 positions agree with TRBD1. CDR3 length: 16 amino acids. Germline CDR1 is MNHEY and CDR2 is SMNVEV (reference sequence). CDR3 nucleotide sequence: TGTGCCAGCAGTTCCCGGACAGGGCTTAATAATTCACCCATCCACTTT. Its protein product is CASSSRTGLNNSPIHF.

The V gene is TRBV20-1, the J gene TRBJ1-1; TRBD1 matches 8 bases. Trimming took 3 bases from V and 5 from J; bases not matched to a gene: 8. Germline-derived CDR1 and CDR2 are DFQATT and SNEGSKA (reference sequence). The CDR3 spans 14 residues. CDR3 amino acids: CSARTDRDMTEAFF. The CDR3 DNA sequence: TGCAGTGCTAGGACGGACAGGGATATGACTGAAGCTTTCTTT.

CDR3 sequence reads: CASSERQGQETQYF. The CDR3, as DNA: TGTGCCAGCAGTGAAAGGCAGGGGCAAGAGACCCAGTACTTC. This chain connects TRBV25-1 to TRBJ2-5, with D possibly being TRBD1 (6 bases). The germline V and J ends were trimmed by 2 bases and 2 bases, with 9 bases remaining between them. From germline, CDR1 is MGHDK and CDR2 SYGVNS. The length of the CDR3 is 14 residues.

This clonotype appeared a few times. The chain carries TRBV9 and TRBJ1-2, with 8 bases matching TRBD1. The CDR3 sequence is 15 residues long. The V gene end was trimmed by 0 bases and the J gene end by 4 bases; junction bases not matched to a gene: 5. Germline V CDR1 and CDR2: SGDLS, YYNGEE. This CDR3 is CASSVGAGGSYGYTF. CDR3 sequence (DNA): TGTGCCAGCAGCGTAGGGGCAGGGGGCAGCTATGGCTACACCTTC.

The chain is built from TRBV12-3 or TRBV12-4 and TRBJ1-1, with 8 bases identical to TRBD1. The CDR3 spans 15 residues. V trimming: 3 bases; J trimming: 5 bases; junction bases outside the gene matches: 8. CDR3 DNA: TGTGCCAGCAGTTTTCACGGACAGGGTAGAACTGAAGCTTTCTTT. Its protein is CASSFHGQGRTEAFF.

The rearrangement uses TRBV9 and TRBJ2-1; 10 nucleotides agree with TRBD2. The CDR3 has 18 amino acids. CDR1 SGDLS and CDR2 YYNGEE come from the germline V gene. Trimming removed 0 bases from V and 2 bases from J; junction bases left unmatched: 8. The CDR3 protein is CASSVVVASGGAYNEQFF. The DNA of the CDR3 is TGTGCCAGCAGCGTAGTAGTAGCGAGCGGGGGGGCCTACAATGAGCAGTTCTTC.

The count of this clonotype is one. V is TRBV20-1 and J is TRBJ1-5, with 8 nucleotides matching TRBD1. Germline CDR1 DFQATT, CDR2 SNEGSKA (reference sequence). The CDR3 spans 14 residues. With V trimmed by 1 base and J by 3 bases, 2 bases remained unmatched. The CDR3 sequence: CSARVDRANQPQHF. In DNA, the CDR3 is TGCAGTGCTAGAGTGGACAGGGCCAATCAGCCCCAGCATTTT.

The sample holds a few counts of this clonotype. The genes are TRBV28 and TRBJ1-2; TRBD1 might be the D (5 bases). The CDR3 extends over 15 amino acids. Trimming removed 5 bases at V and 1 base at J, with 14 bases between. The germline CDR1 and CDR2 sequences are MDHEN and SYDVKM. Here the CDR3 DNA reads TGTGCCAGCAGTCCCCCGGGACTTTATAACTATGGCTACACCTTC. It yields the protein CASSPPGLYNYGYTF.

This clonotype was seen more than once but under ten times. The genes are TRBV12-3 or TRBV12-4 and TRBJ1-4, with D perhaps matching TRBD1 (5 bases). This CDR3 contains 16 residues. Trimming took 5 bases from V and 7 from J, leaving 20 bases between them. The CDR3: CASSAIPGLGGEKLFF. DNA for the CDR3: TGTGCCAGCAGTGCCATCCCAGGGTTGGGGGGTGAAAAACTGTTTTTT.

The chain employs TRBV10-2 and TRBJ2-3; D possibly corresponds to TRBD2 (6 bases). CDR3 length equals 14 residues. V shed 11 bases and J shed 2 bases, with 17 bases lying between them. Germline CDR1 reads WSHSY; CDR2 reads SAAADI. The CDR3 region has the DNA TGCGCCCGAAGCAGATGGGGGGACACAGATACGCAGTATTTT. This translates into CARSRWGDTDTQYF.

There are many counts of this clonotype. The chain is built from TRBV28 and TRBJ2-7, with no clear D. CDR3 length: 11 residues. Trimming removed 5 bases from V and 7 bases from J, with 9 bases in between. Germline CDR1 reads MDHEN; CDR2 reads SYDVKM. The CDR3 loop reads CASSPHMEQYF. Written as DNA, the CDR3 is TGTGCCAGCAGTCCCCACATGGAGCAGTACTTC.

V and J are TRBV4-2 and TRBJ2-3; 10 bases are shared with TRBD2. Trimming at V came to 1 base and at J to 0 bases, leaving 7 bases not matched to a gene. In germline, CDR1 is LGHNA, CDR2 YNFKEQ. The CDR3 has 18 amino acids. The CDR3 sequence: CASSQGVSGGPSTDTQYF. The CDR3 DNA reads TGTGCCAGCAGCCAAGGAGTTAGCGGGGGGCCTAGCACAGATACGCAGTATTTT.